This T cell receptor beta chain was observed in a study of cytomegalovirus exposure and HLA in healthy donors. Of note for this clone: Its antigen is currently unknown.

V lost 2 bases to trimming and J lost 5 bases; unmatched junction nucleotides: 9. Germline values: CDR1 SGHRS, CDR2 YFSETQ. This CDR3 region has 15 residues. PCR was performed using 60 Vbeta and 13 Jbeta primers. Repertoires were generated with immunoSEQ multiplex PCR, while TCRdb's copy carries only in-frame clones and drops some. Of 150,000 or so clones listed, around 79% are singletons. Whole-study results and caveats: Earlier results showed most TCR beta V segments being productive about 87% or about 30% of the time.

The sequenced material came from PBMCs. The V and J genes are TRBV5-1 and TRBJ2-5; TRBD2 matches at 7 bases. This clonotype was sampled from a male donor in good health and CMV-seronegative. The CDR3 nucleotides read TGCGCCAGCAGCTTAACAGGACTAGTCGGGGAGACCCAGTACTTC. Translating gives CASSLTGLVGETQYF.